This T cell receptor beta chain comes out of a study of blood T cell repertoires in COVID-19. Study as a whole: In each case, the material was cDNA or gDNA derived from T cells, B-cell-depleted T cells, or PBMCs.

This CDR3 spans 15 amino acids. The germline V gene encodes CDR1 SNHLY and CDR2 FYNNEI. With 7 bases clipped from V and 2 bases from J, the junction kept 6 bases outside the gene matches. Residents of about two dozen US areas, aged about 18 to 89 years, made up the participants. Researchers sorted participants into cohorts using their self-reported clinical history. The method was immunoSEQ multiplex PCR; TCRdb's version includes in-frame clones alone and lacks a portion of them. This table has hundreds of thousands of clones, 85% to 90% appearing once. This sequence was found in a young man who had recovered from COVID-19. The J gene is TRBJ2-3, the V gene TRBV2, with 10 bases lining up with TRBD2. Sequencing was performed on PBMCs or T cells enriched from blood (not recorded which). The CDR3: CASIALAGDTDTQYF. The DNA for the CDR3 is TGTGCCAGCATCGCTCTAGCGGGAGACACAGATACGCAGTATTTT.